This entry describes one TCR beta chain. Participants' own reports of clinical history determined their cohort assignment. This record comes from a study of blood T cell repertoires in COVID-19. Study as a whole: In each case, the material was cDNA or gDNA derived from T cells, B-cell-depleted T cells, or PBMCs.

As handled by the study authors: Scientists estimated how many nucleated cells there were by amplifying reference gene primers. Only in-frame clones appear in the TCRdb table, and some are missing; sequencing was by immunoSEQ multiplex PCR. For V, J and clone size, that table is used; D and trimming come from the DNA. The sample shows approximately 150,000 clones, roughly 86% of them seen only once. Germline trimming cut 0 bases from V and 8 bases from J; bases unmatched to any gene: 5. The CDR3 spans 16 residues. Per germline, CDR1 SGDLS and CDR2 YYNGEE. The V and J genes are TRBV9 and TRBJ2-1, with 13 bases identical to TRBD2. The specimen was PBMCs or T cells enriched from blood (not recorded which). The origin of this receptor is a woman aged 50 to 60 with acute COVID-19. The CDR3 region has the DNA TGTGCCAGCAGCGTAGGGACTAGCGGGAGTGAGTATGAGCAGTTCTTC. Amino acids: CASSVGTSGSEYEQFF.